These T cell receptor beta chains were read from a single sample in a study of regulatory T cells in long-lasting Graves disease. TCRdb passed the multiplex PCR reads through MiXCR, listing each CDR3 protein once. The table shows about 470,000 distinct CDR3 sequences, with roughly 20% occurring only once. Sample: peripheral blood mononuclear cells (PBMCs), taken when the disease was refractory, from a patient treated with antithyroid drugs. These receptors all come from a female donor with Graves disease. Each CDR3 is given with its conserved first and last residue. Fields, in order: CDR3 length, V gene, J gene, D gene, clone size, CDR3 protein, CDR3 DNA. The D gene is left open where the match is weak. Clone size is shown for a subset of rows, as once, few, many or a class of expanded clone.

>16|TRBV9|TRBJ1-4|NA|NA
CASSVGGVQGNEKLFF
TGTGCCAGCAGCGTAGGGGGGGTCCAGGGTAATGAAAAACTGTTTTTT
>17|TRBV4-1|TRBJ2-5|NA|NA
CASSQDSDSLDEETQYF
TGCGCCAGCAGCCAAGATAGCGACTCCCTGGATGAAGAGACCCAGTACTTC
>14|TRBV29-1|TRBJ2-5|NA|NA
CSVEDPTGFETQYF
TGCAGCGTTGAAGATCCCACAGGGTTTGAGACCCAGTACTTC
>14|TRBV15|TRBJ1-1|NA|many
CATSSSSPNTEAFF
TGTGCCACCAGCAGCTCCAGTCCAAACACTGAAGCTTTCTTT
>15|TRBV12-5|TRBJ2-5|NA|many
CASGPNGRVGETQYF
TGTGCTAGTGGTCCAAATGGGCGCGTCGGGGAGACCCAGTACTTC
>13|TRBV6-1|TRBJ1-5|NA|NA
CASSDWSNQPQHF
TGTGCCAGCAGTGACTGGAGCAATCAGCCCCAGCATTTT
>16|TRBV28|TRBJ2-7|NA|many
CASSFPGQRGGYEQYF
TGTGCCAGCAGTTTCCCGGGACAGCGGGGAGGATACGAGCAGTACTTC
>14|TRBV6-2/TRBV6-3|TRBJ2-2|NA|few
CASSYPDFTGELFF
TGTGCCAGCAGTTACCCCGACTTCACCGGGGAGCTGTTTTTT
>15|TRBV6-1|TRBJ1-1|NA|many
CASSAGQRMNTEAFF
TGTGCCAGCAGTGCGGGACAAAGGATGAACACTGAAGCTTTCTTT
>15|TRBV6-2/TRBV6-3|TRBJ2-7|TRBD2|NA
CASSYSGLANYEQYF
TGTGCCAGCAGTTACTCGGGACTAGCCAACTACGAGCAGTACTTC
>17|TRBV7-9|TRBJ2-1|NA|NA
CASTASGLRSSYNEQFF
TGTGCCAGCACTGCGTCGGGACTCAGGAGCTCCTACAATGAGCAGTTCTTC
>16|TRBV11-2|TRBJ2-7|TRBD2|many
CASSFPTSGPSYEQYF
TGTGCCAGCAGCTTCCCGACTAGCGGGCCCTCCTACGAGCAGTACTTC
>15|TRBV6-1|TRBJ2-1|NA|few
CASSYEVRRDNEQFF
TGTGCCAGCAGTTACGAGGTTAGAAGGGACAATGAGCAGTTCTTC
>14|TRBV3-1|TRBJ2-2|NA|few
CASSQLEATGELFF
TGTGCCAGCAGCCAACTAGAGGCCACCGGGGAGCTGTTTTTT
>14|TRBV28|TRBJ2-5|NA|many
CASSLLQIQETQYF
TGTGCCAGCAGTTTACTACAGATCCAAGAGACCCAGTACTTC
>13|TRBV2|TRBJ2-7|NA|many
CASSDVTAYEQYF
TGTGCCAGCAGTGATGTGACAGCCTACGAGCAGTACTTC
>15|TRBV6-1|TRBJ2-1|TRBD2|NA
CASSRASGSHNEQFF
TGTGCCAGCAGTAGGGCTAGCGGGAGTCACAATGAGCAGTTCTTC
>14|TRBV5-6|TRBJ2-7|TRBD1|few
CASSLVQGASEQYF
TGTGCCAGCAGCTTGGTTCAGGGGGCGAGCGAGCAGTACTTC
>21|TRBV12-5|TRBJ1-5|TRBD1|many
CASGLVPRLKARGPSNQPQHF
TGTGCTAGTGGTTTGGTCCCGCGTTTGAAGGCTAGGGGGCCTAGCAATCAGCCCCAGCATTTT
>14|TRBV29-1|TRBJ1-5|NA|NA
CSTYDSNSNQPQHF
TGCAGCACCTATGACAGTAATAGCAATCAGCCCCAGCATTTT
>10|TRBV29-1|TRBJ2-5|NA|NA
CSVVSETQYF
TGCAGCGTTGTATCAGAGACCCAGTACTTC
>16|TRBV19|TRBJ1-4|NA|NA
CASTPPRPGRNEKLFF
TGTGCCAGTACTCCCCCCCGGCCAGGGCGAAATGAAAAACTGTTTTTT